What follows describes a single TCR beta chain. The antigen it recognizes is unknown. No per-base quality is available; no much larger clone lies one base away. The data derive from a study of control samples from healthy donors and cancer patients (dated by TCRdb to about 2020). The CDR3 holds 14 amino acids from the cysteine to the phenylalanine. Only the CDR3 DNA stays, 42 bases, in frame from base 1. From the germline V gene, CDR1 is SGHDT and CDR2 is YYEEEE. Trimming costs V 2 bases and J 3 bases, and their ends lie 11 bases apart. Libraries were built with the immunoSEQ multiplex PCR assay. The table comes from immuneACCESS by way of TCRdb, which keeps in-frame sequences with V and J called. Part of the clones is missing from these tables; in studies checked, under half for an unresolved V gene and the rest for unknown reasons. This sample is represented by approximately 94,000 clones; about 88% of them were singletons. The top ten hold roughly 1.3% of the sample.

Sequenced input: blood. The receptor comes from a woman aged 45-59 years in good health. Recombination linked TRBV5-6 to TRBJ1-2, with the identity of the D gene unclear. In nucleotide form, the sequence is TGTGCCAGCAGCTTTGGGAGGGCCCACTATGGCTACACCTTC. The encoded protein is CASSFGRAHYGYTF.